A selection of T cell receptor beta chains follows, all from one sample in a study of blood T cell repertoires in COVID-19. The assay was immunoSEQ multiplex PCR, and TCRdb's table has in-frame clones only and misses some. This sample has fewer than 350,000 clones, with around 86% found just once. Sequenced sample: peripheral blood. Receptor source: a woman aged 60-75 years with active or convalescent COVID-19. Each CDR3 is given with its conserved first and last residue. The D gene is left open where the match is weak. Expanded clones are given a class, and other clones once, few, many or no size at all.

d_call	v_call	j_call	clone_size	cdr3_nt	cdr3_aa
TRBD2	TRBV6-2/TRBV6-3	TRBJ2-3	.	TGTGCCAGCAGTCCCTATGAACTAGCGGGGGGGCCCTCAGATACGCAGTATTTT	CASSPYELAGGPSDTQYF
.	TRBV19	TRBJ1-2	once	TGTGCCAGTAGTATCGTTAGACTGGCAGACTCAGCTAACTATGGCTACACCTTC	CASSIVRLADSANYGYTF
.	TRBV19	TRBJ1-5	.	TGTGCCAGTAGTCCGGGGAGGGTCGGACATCAGCCCCAGCATTTT	CASSPGRVGHQPQHF
.	TRBV6-5	TRBJ1-4	.	TGTGCGACTCGGGGAGGGGAAAAACTGTTTTTT	CATRGGEKLFF
.	TRBV7-9	TRBJ2-5	.	TGTGCCAGCAGCTTAGGACTATTCGAGACCCAGTACTTC	CASSLGLFETQYF
.	TRBV7-9	TRBJ1-1	.	TGTGCCAGCAGTTTAACCAACCAGGGCACTGAAGCTTTCTTT	CASSLTNQGTEAFF
TRBD1	TRBV15	TRBJ2-3	.	TGTGCCACCAGCAGTAGACAGGGGGCCGCAGATACGCAGTATTTT	CATSSRQGAADTQYF
.	TRBV5-4	TRBJ2-3	.	TGTGCCAGCACCCCCCGGGGTACGACGAATACGCAGTATTTT	CASTPRGTTNTQYF
.	TRBV14	TRBJ1-2	few	TGTGCCAGCAGCCCCACAGCCTTTTATGGCTACACCTTC	CASSPTAFYGYTF
TRBD2	TRBV5-1	TRBJ2-3	.	TGCGCCAGCAGCCCGGCTAGCGGGGGGGCGTCAGATACGCAGTATTTT	CASSPASGGASDTQYF
.	TRBV12-3/TRBV12-4	TRBJ2-1	.	TGTGCCAGCAGTTTAAGTAGTGAGCAGTTCTTC	CASSLSSEQFF
TRBD2	TRBV6-5	TRBJ2-3	.	TGTGCCAGCAGTTACTCGAGCGGGGGGAACACAGATACGCAGTATTTT	CASSYSSGGNTDTQYF
TRBD1	TRBV27	TRBJ2-1	.	TGTGCCAGCAGTAGCAACAGGGGTGAGCAGTTCTTC	CASSSNRGEQFF
.	TRBV9	TRBJ2-3	.	TGTGCCAGCAGCCCCGGACAGTTGTATAGGGATACGCAGTATTTT	CASSPGQLYRDTQYF
TRBD2	TRBV30	TRBJ2-7	few	TGTGCCTGGAGTGCAGCCCCGCGACTAGCGCGTTCCTACGAGCAGTACTTC	CAWSAAPRLARSYEQYF
TRBD2	TRBV6-4	TRBJ2-1	.	TGTGCCAGCAGCGCCCTCGCGGGGGCCTACAATGAGCAGTTCTTC	CASSALAGAYNEQFF
.	TRBV27	TRBJ2-7	.	TGTGCCAGCAGTTTTAAGGAGAGCTCCTACGAGCAGTACTTC	CASSFKESSYEQYF
.	TRBV5-8	TRBJ2-3	.	TGTGCCAGCAGCTTGGTTGTGACTGGCACAGATACGCAGTATTTT	CASSLVVTGTDTQYF
.	TRBV12-3/TRBV12-4	TRBJ1-1	.	TGTGCCAGCAGTTTGACAAAAAACACTGAAGCTTTCTTT	CASSLTKNTEAFF
.	TRBV7-3	TRBJ1-1	.	TGTGCCAGCAGCGCAGGGGCGAGGACTGAAGCTTTCTTT	CASSAGARTEAFF
TRBD1	TRBV7-2	TRBJ2-1	.	TGTGCCAGCAGCGTTGGGACAGGAGGACCTCCTTACAATGAGCAGTTCTTC	CASSVGTGGPPYNEQFF
TRBD2	TRBV30	TRBJ2-5	.	TGTGCCTGGAGTGTTGGGGGGGGAGAGACCCAGTACTTC	CAWSVGGGETQYF
TRBD2	TRBV30	TRBJ2-1	once	TGTGCCTGGAAGACTAGCGGGGGCTACAATGAGCAGTTCTTC	CAWKTSGGYNEQFF
TRBD1	TRBV5-1	TRBJ2-5	.	TGCGCCAGCAGCTTATCCGGGACAGGGCCGGAGACCCAGTACTTC	CASSLSGTGPETQYF
TRBD1	TRBV9	TRBJ1-2	.	TGTGCCAGCAGCGTAAGGACAGGAAACTATGGCTACACCTTC	CASSVRTGNYGYTF
TRBD2	TRBV30	TRBJ2-7	.	TGTGCCTGGACTAGCGGGGGGGATCGGGAGCAGTACTTC	CAWTSGGDREQYF
TRBD1	TRBV11-1	TRBJ1-1	.	TGTGCCAGCAGCCAGAAGGACAGGTATAAAGAAGCTTTCTTT	CASSQKDRYKEAFF
.	TRBV6-5	TRBJ1-6	.	TGTGCCAGCAGTTACTACGGGGATTCACCCCTCCACTTT	CASSYYGDSPLHF
.	TRBV9	TRBJ1-5	few	TGTGCCAGCAGCGTAACAGGGACCATCAATCAGCCCCAGCATTTT	CASSVTGTINQPQHF
TRBD2	TRBV3-1/TRBV3-2	TRBJ2-7	few	TGTGCCAGCAGAGGGGGGACTAGCGTCTACGAGCAGTACTTC	CASRGGTSVYEQYF
TRBD2	TRBV18	TRBJ2-1	.	TGTGCCAGCTCATCGATGGGACTAGCGGGGGGTGAGCAGTTCTTC	CASSSMGLAGGEQFF
TRBD1	TRBV27	TRBJ1-1	.	TGTGCCAGCAAAGGCGGGCCAGGGGGGAACACTGAAGCTTTCTTT	CASKGGPGGNTEAFF
.	TRBV19	TRBJ1-2	.	TGTGCCAGTAGTATCGGGATTAACTATGGCTACACCTTC	CASSIGINYGYTF
.	TRBV9	TRBJ1-2	.	TGTGCCAGCAGCGTAGAGGCACCCGGCCGGGGTGGCTACACCTTC	CASSVEAPGRGGYTF
.	TRBV18	TRBJ1-4	.	TGTGCCAGCTCACCACTTCAGTCTCGGAGGGTTCCTGAAAAACTGTTTTTT	CASSPLQSRRVPEKLFF
.	TRBV5-1	TRBJ2-2	.	TGCGCCAGCAGCCCTTCAGGGGCCCCCACCGCCGGGGAGCTGTTTTTT	CASSPSGAPTAGELFF
.	TRBV2	TRBJ2-7	once	TGTGCCAGCAGTGAACGCGCGCGGGACTCAGCACGAAATGGCTACTTC	CASSERARDSARNGYF
TRBD2	TRBV7-8	TRBJ2-3	.	TGTGCCAGCAGCTTAGTGGGAACTAGCGGGGGGCCCCGGGATACGCAGTATTTT	CASSLVGTSGGPRDTQYF
.	TRBV2	TRBJ1-1	.	TGTGCCAGCAGCGGGGTTACTGAAGCTTTCTTT	CASSGVTEAFF
.	TRBV20-1	TRBJ1-1	.	TGCAGTGCTAGACAGGGGTCTGAAGCTTTCTTT	CSARQGSEAFF